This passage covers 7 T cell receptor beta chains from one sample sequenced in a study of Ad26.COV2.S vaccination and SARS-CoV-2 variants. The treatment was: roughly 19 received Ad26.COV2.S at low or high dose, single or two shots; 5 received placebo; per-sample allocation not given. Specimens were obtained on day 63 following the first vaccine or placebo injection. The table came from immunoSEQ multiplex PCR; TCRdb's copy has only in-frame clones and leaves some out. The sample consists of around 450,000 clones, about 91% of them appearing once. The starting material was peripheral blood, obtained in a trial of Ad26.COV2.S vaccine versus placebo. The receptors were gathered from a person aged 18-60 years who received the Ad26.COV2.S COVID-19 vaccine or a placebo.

The DNA of the CDR3 is TGTGCCTGGAGTGTAGGAGGGAACACAGATACGCAGTATTTT. Translating gives CAWSVGGNTDTQYF. V is TRBV30 and J is TRBJ2-3; tentative D call: TRBD2 (6 bases). The germline V gene has CDR1 GTSNPN and CDR2 SVGIG (reference sequence). Trimming left V 0 bases short and J 2 bases short, with 9 bases between. The CDR3 length is 14 residues.

CDR3 amino acids: CASSPGVSVDQPQHF. The DNA for the CDR3 is TGTGCCAGCTCACCTGGGGTTTCGGTGGATCAGCCCCAGCATTTT. The gene calls are TRBV18 and TRBJ1-5; the D is unclear. This CDR3 is 15 amino acids long. Germline CDR1 KGHSH, CDR2 LQKENI. Trimming took off 3 bases at V and 5 bases at J, with 14 bases between the two ends.

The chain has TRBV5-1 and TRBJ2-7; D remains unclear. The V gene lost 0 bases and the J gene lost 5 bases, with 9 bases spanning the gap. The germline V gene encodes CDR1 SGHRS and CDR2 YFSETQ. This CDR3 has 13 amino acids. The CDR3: CASSLAGPHEQYF. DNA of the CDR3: TGCGCCAGCAGCTTGGCAGGACCCCACGAGCAGTACTTC.

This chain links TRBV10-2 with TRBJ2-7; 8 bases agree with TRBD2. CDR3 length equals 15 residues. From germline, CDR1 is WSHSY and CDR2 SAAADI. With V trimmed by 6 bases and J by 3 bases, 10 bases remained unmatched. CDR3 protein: CASRDPSSGRYEQYV. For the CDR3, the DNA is TGCGCCAGCAGAGACCCCTCTAGCGGGCGCTACGAGCAGTACGTC.

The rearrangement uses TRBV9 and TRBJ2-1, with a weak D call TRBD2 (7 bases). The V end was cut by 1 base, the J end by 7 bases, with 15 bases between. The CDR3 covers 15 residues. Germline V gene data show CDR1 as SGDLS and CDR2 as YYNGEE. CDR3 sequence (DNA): TGTGCCAGCAGCGTATCGGGGGGCTCGGGTAATGAGCAGTTCTTC. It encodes CASSVSGGSGNEQFF.

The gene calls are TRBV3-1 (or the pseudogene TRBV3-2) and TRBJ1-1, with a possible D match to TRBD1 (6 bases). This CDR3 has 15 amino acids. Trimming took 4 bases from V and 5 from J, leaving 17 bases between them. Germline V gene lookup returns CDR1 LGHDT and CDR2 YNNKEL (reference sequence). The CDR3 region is CASSPTAGALTEAFF. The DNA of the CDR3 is TGTGCCAGCAGCCCGACCGCGGGGGCGCTGACTGAAGCTTTCTTT.

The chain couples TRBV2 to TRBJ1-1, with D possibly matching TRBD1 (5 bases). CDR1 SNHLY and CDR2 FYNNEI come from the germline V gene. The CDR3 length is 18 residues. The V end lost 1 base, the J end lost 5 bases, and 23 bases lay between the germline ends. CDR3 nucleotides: TGTGCCAGCAGTGAAGGCCGCGGCTGGGGGAGAGAGGCAACTGAAGCTTTCTTT. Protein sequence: CASSEGRGWGREATEAFF.